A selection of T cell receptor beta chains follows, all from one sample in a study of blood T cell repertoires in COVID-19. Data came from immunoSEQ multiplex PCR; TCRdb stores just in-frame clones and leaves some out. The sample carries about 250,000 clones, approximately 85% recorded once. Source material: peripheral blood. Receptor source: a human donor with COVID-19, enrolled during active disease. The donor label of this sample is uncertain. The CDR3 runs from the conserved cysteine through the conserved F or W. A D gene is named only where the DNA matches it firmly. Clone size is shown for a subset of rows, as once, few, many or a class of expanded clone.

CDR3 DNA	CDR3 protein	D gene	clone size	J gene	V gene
TGTGCCAGCAGTTACTCGACGGCGCGGGGGGGACGAGATACGCAGTATTTT	CASSYSTARGGRDTQYF	TRBD2	NA	TRBJ2-3	TRBV6-2/TRBV6-3
TGTGCCTGGAGTGGTGTCAGGGCGGATCAGCCCCAGCATTTT	CAWSGVRADQPQHF	NA	NA	TRBJ1-5	TRBV30
TGTGCCAGCAGGAGACAGGGGGCCACTGAAGCTTTCTTT	CASRRQGATEAFF	TRBD1	NA	TRBJ1-1	TRBV28
TGTGCCAGCAGCTTGGGACGGGGACAGCAGGGCTACACCTTC	CASSLGRGQQGYTF	TRBD1	NA	TRBJ1-2	TRBV5-6
TGTGCCAGCAGCTTAGCCGAACAGGGGGATGGCTACACCTTC	CASSLAEQGDGYTF	TRBD1	once	TRBJ1-2	TRBV7-6
TGCGCCAGCAGCCAAAGCGACGTTTCACCCCTCCACTTT	CASSQSDVSPLHF	NA	NA	TRBJ1-6	TRBV4-3
TGTGCCAGCAGATCTACAGGGGATGGTGAAAAACTGTTTTTT	CASRSTGDGEKLFF	TRBD1	NA	TRBJ1-4	TRBV6-6
TGTGCCAGTAGTATAGGGGGCGCCGGGACTGAAGCTTTCTTT	CASSIGGAGTEAFF	NA	NA	TRBJ1-1	TRBV19
TGTGCCAGCCGGAGGGAGGGCGATTCACCCCTCCACTTT	CASRREGDSPLHF	NA	NA	TRBJ1-6	TRBV2
TGCGCCAGCAGCCAAGAGGCAAGCGCGGGGGCCAACACCGGGGAGCTGTTTTTT	CASSQEASAGANTGELFF	NA	once	TRBJ2-2	TRBV4-3
TGTGCCAGCACCCCCCCGGACAGGGGTTGGAAGCAGTACTTC	CASTPPDRGWKQYF	TRBD1	once	TRBJ2-7	TRBV28
TGTGCCAGCAGCCCGGCTGGAGCGGGAGATCAGTTCTTC	CASSPAGAGDQFF	TRBD2	NA	TRBJ2-1	TRBV11-2
TGTGCAAGTAGACAGGGTAGGCCCTACGAGCAGTACTTC	CASRQGRPYEQYF	NA	NA	TRBJ2-7	TRBV12-2
TGTGCCAGCAGTTCGGGGGGGGTGAATGGCTACACCTTC	CASSSGGVNGYTF	NA	NA	TRBJ1-2	TRBV28
TGTGCCAGCAGCTTGGGAATTGGGACAGGGAGGGATGAGCAGTTCTTC	CASSLGIGTGRDEQFF	TRBD1	NA	TRBJ2-1	TRBV5-5
TGTGCCAGCAGCTTAGTGGACAGTAATTCACCCCTCCACTTT	CASSLVDSNSPLHF	NA	NA	TRBJ1-6	TRBV5-4
TGTGCCAGCTCGCCTATCTCAGAGACCTACGACTATAGCTACACCTTC	CASSPISETYDYSYTF	NA	few	TRBJ1-2	TRBV18
TGTGCCAGCAGTTTAGGCCCGGGACAGGGATTTCAGCCCCAGCATTTT	CASSLGPGQGFQPQHF	TRBD1	once	TRBJ1-5	TRBV28
TGTGCCAGCAGCCAAGAATTGACTAGCGGGAGACACGAGCAGTACTTC	CASSQELTSGRHEQYF	TRBD2	NA	TRBJ2-7	TRBV4-2
TGCGCCAGCAGCCCGGACCCGGGGGGCGCAACCGGGGAGCTGTTTTTT	CASSPDPGGATGELFF	NA	NA	TRBJ2-2	TRBV5-1
TGTGCCAGCAGACCCCAGATGGGGCTATACGATCAGCCCCAGCATTTT	CASRPQMGLYDQPQHF	NA	NA	TRBJ1-5	TRBV27
TGTGCCAGCGCGGCGGGACCTTACGAGCAGTACTTC	CASAAGPYEQYF	NA	once	TRBJ2-7	TRBV6-5
TGTGCCAGTACTACAGGGACAGGGGCGAAAAATCAGCCCCAGCATTTT	CASTTGTGAKNQPQHF	TRBD1	NA	TRBJ1-5	TRBV19
TGTGCCAGCAAACTTCTCTCTGGAAACACCATATATTTT	CASKLLSGNTIYF	NA	NA	TRBJ1-3	TRBV5-5
TGCAGCGCGACCGGGACTAGCGGGAGCAATGAGCAGTTCTTC	CSATGTSGSNEQFF	TRBD2	few	TRBJ2-1	TRBV29-1
TGTGCCAGCAGTTTATCGACAGGGGGATTTTTGAACACCGGGGAGCTGTTTTTT	CASSLSTGGFLNTGELFF	TRBD1	NA	TRBJ2-2	TRBV27
TGTGCCTGGGACAGGGGGCGCGACACTGAAGCTTTCTTT	CAWDRGRDTEAFF	TRBD1	NA	TRBJ1-1	TRBV30
TGTGCCAGCAGCCCGGCCTTAAAGGATAGCGCCATATATTTT	CASSPALKDSAIYF	NA	NA	TRBJ1-3	TRBV3-1/TRBV3-2
TGTGCCTGGGAGAGTAGGGGCAATGAAAAACTGTTTTTT	CAWESRGNEKLFF	NA	NA	TRBJ1-4	TRBV30
TGTGCCAGCAGTATGGGACAGAACACCGGGGAGCTGTTTTTT	CASSMGQNTGELFF	NA	NA	TRBJ2-2	TRBV27
TGCGCCAGCAGCCAAGCCCGTTTCCTTAATGAAAAACTGTTTTTT	CASSQARFLNEKLFF	NA	NA	TRBJ1-4	TRBV4-1
TGTGCCAGCTCACCTGACAGGGATCAGCCCCAGCATTTT	CASSPDRDQPQHF	TRBD1	few	TRBJ1-5	TRBV18
TGTGCCAGTAGTAGCGGGAGGCGGTACGAGCAGTACTTC	CASSSGRRYEQYF	TRBD2	many	TRBJ2-7	TRBV19
TGTGCCAGCCGTAACCCGACAGGGCTTACCTCTGGGGCCAACGTCCTGACTTTC	CASRNPTGLTSGANVLTF	TRBD1	many	TRBJ2-6	TRBV7-2
TGTGCCAGCAGCACCCCGGGACAGGGGATCTACACCTTC	CASSTPGQGIYTF	TRBD1	NA	TRBJ1-2	TRBV11-2
TGCGCCAGCAGTATGGGAGGAGATACGCAGTATTTT	CASSMGGDTQYF	NA	NA	TRBJ2-3	TRBV10-1
TGTGCCAGTAGGGTTGGTCTAGCCGGGGAGCTGTTTTTT	CASRVGLAGELFF	NA	NA	TRBJ2-2	TRBV19
TGTGCCAGCAGCGTTATAGCGGGAGAGGTGGAGACCCAGTACTTC	CASSVIAGEVETQYF	TRBD2	once	TRBJ2-5	TRBV7-2
TGTGCCAGCAGCTCCCGGGACAGAGATAATGAAAAACTGTTTTTT	CASSSRDRDNEKLFF	TRBD1	NA	TRBJ1-4	TRBV28
TGTGCCAGCAGTCTCCTGGGGGGGGCTGGGTATGGCTACACCTTC	CASSLLGGAGYGYTF	NA	once	TRBJ1-2	TRBV28
TGTGCCATCAGGCGGGACCCTTACACAGATACGCAGTATTTT	CAIRRDPYTDTQYF	NA	NA	TRBJ2-3	TRBV10-3
TGCGCCAGCAGCTTGCGGACAGGGGGCGGGTTCGAGCAGTACTTC	CASSLRTGGGFEQYF	TRBD1	NA	TRBJ2-7	TRBV5-1
TGCGCCAGCAGCGCTACCGCCGGGACTCAGAGCCCTGAAAAACTGTTTTTT	CASSATAGTQSPEKLFF	NA	NA	TRBJ1-4	TRBV5-1
TGTGCCAGTAGTGCTCGGACAGGGGTGCGGGAGCAGTACTTC	CASSARTGVREQYF	TRBD1	NA	TRBJ2-7	TRBV19
TGTGCCAGCAGCTTAGATTCTTCCGGTCGCTGGGGGGTAGAAAACACTGAAGCTTTCTTT	CASSLDSSGRWGVENTEAFF	NA	once	TRBJ1-1	TRBV11-2
TGTGCCACCGGGCGGGGGGATAGCGGGAGGAATGAGCAGTTCTTC	CATGRGDSGRNEQFF	TRBD2	few	TRBJ2-1	TRBV10-3
TGTGCCAGCATCCGACTAGCGGGGTACAATGAGCAGTTCTTC	CASIRLAGYNEQFF	TRBD2	NA	TRBJ2-1	TRBV2
TGTGCCAGCACCAGACTTACAACAACTAACTATGGCTACACCTTC	CASTRLTTTNYGYTF	NA	NA	TRBJ1-2	TRBV6-5
TGTGCCACTCAAAGGGGGAACACTGAAGCTTTCTTT	CATQRGNTEAFF	NA	NA	TRBJ1-1	TRBV12-3/TRBV12-4
TGTGCCAGCAGTCCAAGTGGGTCGGGCACCGGGGAGCTGTTTTTT	CASSPSGSGTGELFF	NA	NA	TRBJ2-2	TRBV28
TGTGCCAGCAGTACTCCAGGGATCTCTGGGGCCAACGTCCTGACTTTC	CASSTPGISGANVLTF	NA	NA	TRBJ2-6	TRBV28